These 30 T cell receptor beta chains share one sample of origin, sequenced in a study of cytomegalovirus exposure and HLA in healthy donors. It was with 60 Vbeta and 13 Jbeta primers that the PCR ran. Profiled with immunoSEQ multiplex PCR; TCRdb holds only in-frame clones, not every one. The sample lists around 200,000 clones; over 80% were seen once. What was sequenced was PBMCs. The source of these receptors is a man aged 35-49 years in good health and CMV-seropositive.

This sequence joins TRBV6-5 and TRBJ1-4; D might be TRBD1 (6 bases). V lost 2 bases, J lost 5 bases, and 12 bases lay in between. Germline lookup yields CDR1 MNHEY and CDR2 SVGAGI. The CDR3 extends over 15 amino acids. The DNA for the CDR3 is TGTGCCAGCAGTTACGCAGGGGCGCGGAATGAAAAACTGTTTTTT. Residues: CASSYAGARNEKLFF.

This rearrangement joins TRBV6-6 to TRBJ1-2; D is uncertain. This CDR3 has 15 residues. From germline, CDR1 is MNHNY and CDR2 SVGAGI (reference sequence). Trimming left V 6 bases short and J 4 bases short, with 18 bases between. The CDR3 reads CASSPPRQSGYGYTF. Written as DNA, the CDR3 is TGTGCCAGCAGCCCCCCTCGCCAGTCAGGCTATGGCTACACCTTC.

V is TRBV10-3 and J is TRBJ2-1; maybe TRBD2 (6 bases). The CDR3 consists of 16 residues. Germline assignment: CDR1 ENHRY and CDR2 SYGVKD. V was shortened by 7 bases and J by 4 bases, with 20 bases between the two germline ends. Here the CDR3 reads CAITLSTRPIYNEQFF. Here the CDR3 DNA reads TGTGCCATCACCCTATCGACTAGACCGATTTACAATGAGCAGTTCTTC.

The chain has TRBV5-1 and TRBJ2-5, with no clear D. Looked up from germline, CDR1 is SGHRS and CDR2 is YFSETQ. This CDR3 has 11 amino acids. Trimming pared 6 bases from V and 5 bases from J, leaving 8 bases between. The CDR3 sequence is CASTSGETQYF. CDR3 DNA: TGCGCCAGCACCTCCGGGGAGACCCAGTACTTC.

The V and J genes are TRBV5-6 and TRBJ1-2; TRBD1 matches at 8 bases. The CDR3 has 17 amino acids. The J segment lost 2 bases and the V segment lost 2 bases, leaving 11 bases of the junction unmatched. The V gene's germline CDR1 is SGHDT and CDR2 YYEEEE. As DNA, the CDR3 is TGTGCCAGCAGCTTCGGCCCTACAGGGGGGAAAAACTATGGCTACACCTTC. Its protein is CASSFGPTGGKNYGYTF.

This clone was seen once. The chain recombines TRBV15 with TRBJ1-1; D is unclear. In germline, CDR1 is LNHNV, CDR2 YYDKDF (reference sequence). This CDR3 is built from 13 residues. V gave up 0 bases and J gave up 4 bases, with 6 bases separating them. CDR3 loop: CATSRDRSTEAFF. The CDR3 DNA sequence: TGTGCCACCAGCAGAGATAGAAGCACTGAAGCTTTCTTT.

The V gene is TRBV14, the J gene TRBJ2-2; D gene uncertain. The CDR3 contains 15 residues. Germline V gives CDR1 SGHDN, CDR2 FVKESK. V was cut by 3 bases and J by 2 bases, with 10 bases left in between. The CDR3 region is CASSQARSNTGELFF. For the CDR3, the DNA is TGTGCCAGCAGCCAGGCCAGATCAAACACCGGGGAGCTGTTTTTT.

This clone was recorded only once. The rearrangement links TRBV9 to TRBJ2-1; 9 nucleotides agree with TRBD2. The CDR3 is 17 amino acids. Trimming took 3 bases from V and 4 from J; bases not matched to a gene: 11. The germline V gene encodes CDR1 SGDLS and CDR2 YYNGEE. The CDR3 DNA reads as TGTGCCAGCAGCGCGGCGGGAAGCGGGGGGTCTTACAATGAGCAGTTCTTC. This translates into CASSAAGSGGSYNEQFF.

The chain combines TRBV7-9 with TRBJ2-1, with TRBD1 matching over 7 bases. Germline assignment: CDR1 SEHNR and CDR2 FQNEAQ (reference sequence). The CDR3 length is 12 residues. The J segment lost 10 bases and the V segment lost 2 bases, leaving 2 bases of the junction unmatched. The CDR3 loop is CASSLPGQEQFF. CDR3 sequence (DNA): TGTGCCAGCAGCTTACCGGGACAGGAGCAGTTCTTC.

The CDR3 DNA reads as TGTGCCAGCAGCTTGAGAGGACAGGGGGTCTCTGGAAACACCATATATTTT. Translation gives CASSLRGQGVSGNTIYF. The chain carries TRBV5-6 and TRBJ1-3; 10 positions match TRBD1. V gave up 1 base and J gave up 0 bases; unmatched junction bases: 4. This CDR3 comprises 17 residues. The germline CDR1 and CDR2 sequences are SGHDT and YYEEEE.

The gene calls are TRBV11-2 and TRBJ2-3; 9 bases agree with TRBD1. CDR1 and CDR2 from the germline V gene are SGHAT and FQNNGV. With V trimmed by 10 bases and J by 5 bases, 7 bases remained unmatched. The CDR3 contains 13 residues. CDR3 protein: CATKQGAKDTQYF. In DNA, the CDR3 is TGTGCCACAAAACAGGGGGCGAAAGATACGCAGTATTTT.

The CDR3, as DNA: TGTGCCAGCAGCACCCTAATGGGGGGAAAACACAATGAGCAGTTCTTC. Protein product: CASSTLMGGKHNEQFF. The chain uses TRBV9 and TRBJ2-1; a weak D match, TRBD2 (6 bases). V dropped 4 bases and J dropped 5 bases, with 19 bases sitting between them. The CDR3 is 16 amino acids. The germline gives CDR1 SGDLS, CDR2 YYNGEE.

The CDR3 loop reads CASSLTGRSNQPQHF. The CDR3 coding sequence is TGTGCCAGCAGCTTGACAGGGCGTAGCAATCAGCCCCAGCATTTT. V usage is TRBV5-6 and J usage is TRBJ1-5, with TRBD1 as a possible D gene (6 bases). V dropped 1 base and J dropped 0 bases, with 8 bases sitting between them. Germline CDR1 SGHDT, CDR2 YYEEEE. The CDR3 sequence is 15 residues long.

This sequence joins TRBV30 and TRBJ1-2; TRBD1 agrees at 9 bases. The CDR3 totals 15 residues. With V trimmed by 0 bases and J by 4 bases, 6 bases remained unmatched. Germline loops: CDR1 GTSNPN, CDR2 SVGIG (reference sequence). CDR3 protein: CAWSVRTGVAYGYTF. CDR3 bases: TGTGCCTGGAGTGTACGGACAGGGGTGGCCTATGGCTACACCTTC.

This chain joins TRBV28 and TRBJ1-1; TRBD1 matches 11 bases. The CDR3 contains 15 residues. V trimming: 7 bases; J trimming: 0 bases; junction bases outside the gene matches: 4. Germline V gene data show CDR1 as MDHEN and CDR2 as SYDVKM. This chain's CDR3 is CASTDRGPMNTEAFF. The CDR3 DNA sequence: TGTGCCAGCACGGACAGGGGGCCAATGAACACTGAAGCTTTCTTT.

There are a few counts of this clone. V is TRBV13 and J is TRBJ2-2, with a tentative D call TRBD1 (5 bases). Germline V gene data show CDR1 as PRHDT and CDR2 as FYEKMQ (reference sequence). Trimming shortened V by 1 base and J by 3 bases, and 12 bases separated the two germline ends. The length of the CDR3 is 16 residues. CDR3 coding DNA: TGTGCCAGCAGCTTAGTTCGGGTCAGGGACACCGGGGAGCTGTTTTTT. Amino acids: CASSLVRVRDTGELFF.

This clone was found a few times. The rearrangement uses TRBV9 and TRBJ2-2, with D unclear. This CDR3 is built from 12 residues. Germline V CDR1 and CDR2: SGDLS, YYNGEE. V lost 3 bases and J 6 bases, leaving 6 bases between the germline ends. CDR3 coding DNA: TGTGCCAGCAGCGCAGGTCCCGGGGAGCTGTTTTTT. It yields the protein CASSAGPGELFF.

This chain joins TRBV5-1 and TRBJ2-5; 11 nucleotides align to TRBD2. The germline V gene has CDR1 SGHRS and CDR2 YFSETQ. The length of the CDR3 is 18 residues. Trimming at V came to 0 bases and at J to 4 bases, leaving 11 bases not matched to a gene. CDR3 amino acids: CASSLGPPSTSGGETQYF. DNA of the CDR3: TGCGCCAGCAGCTTGGGGCCCCCCTCTACTAGCGGGGGAGAGACCCAGTACTTC.

The genes are TRBV9 and TRBJ2-1; TRBD1 is a possible D gene (7 bases). This CDR3 has 15 amino acids. V shed 2 bases and J shed 5 bases, with 14 bases lying between them. The V gene's germline CDR1 is SGDLS and CDR2 YYNGEE. CDR3 residues: CASSVGGQFNNEQFF. CDR3 in DNA: TGTGCCAGCAGCGTCGGGGGACAGTTCAACAATGAGCAGTTCTTC.

This clone has a handful of counts. The rearrangement joins TRBV9 to TRBJ2-7; D may be TRBD1 (6 bases). Trimming took off 5 bases at V and 5 bases at J, with 8 bases between the two ends. The CDR3 consists of 11 residues. CDR1 is SGDLS and CDR2 is YYNGEE in the germline V gene. This chain's CDR3 is CASSTGHEQYF. CDR3 coding DNA: TGTGCCAGCAGTACAGGGCACGAGCAGTACTTC.

This clone was detected once. The chain recombines TRBV30 with TRBJ2-7; 7 nucleotides line up with TRBD2. Germline V gives CDR1 GTSNPN, CDR2 SVGIG (reference sequence). Trimming cost V 0 bases and J 4 bases; bases outside gene matches: 9. CDR3 length equals 15 residues. CDR3 nucleotide sequence: TGTGCCTGGAGTGTTGGTCGGGGGGTGACTTACGAGCAGTACTTC. Translating gives CAWSVGRGVTYEQYF.

J is TRBJ2-7 and V is TRBV7-8; D gene unclear. Trimming removed 1 base from V and 3 bases from J, with 7 bases in between. The length of the CDR3 is 13 residues. From germline, CDR1 is SGHVS and CDR2 FQNEAQ. The CDR3 sequence: CASSLESHYEQYF. The CDR3 bases are TGTGCCAGCAGCTTAGAGAGCCACTACGAGCAGTACTTC.

The rearrangement uses TRBV15 and TRBJ1-5; D uncertain. Trimming stripped 0 bases from V and 1 base from J, with 13 bases between. CDR3 size: 17 residues. Germline V gives CDR1 LNHNV, CDR2 YYDKDF (reference sequence). The CDR3 DNA sequence: TGTGCCACCAGCAGAGATGCTCGGGGTACGAGCAATCAGCCCCAGCATTTT. Its translation: CATSRDARGTSNQPQHF. Full variable domain (outside the CDR3, taken from reference TRBV15 and TRBJ1-5): DAMVIQNPRYQVTQFGKPVTLSCSQTLNHNVMYWYQQKSSQAPKLLFHYYDKDFNNEADTPDNFQSRRPNTSFCFLDIRSPGLGDTAMYLCATSRDARGTSNQPQHFGDGTRLSIL.

The chain uses TRBV29-1 and TRBJ2-2; D is ambiguous. The V and J ends lost 7 bases and 4 bases respectively, with 16 bases between them. The CDR3 is made up of 14 amino acids. CDR1 and CDR2 from the germline V gene are SQVTM and ANQGSEA. Here the CDR3 DNA reads TGCAGCGCCAGGATAGGCTTAGTCACCGGGGAGCTGTTTTTT. It specifies CSARIGLVTGELFF.

This chain uses TRBV10-2 with TRBJ2-5; possibly TRBD2 for D (6 bases). Trimming shortened V by 6 bases and J by 3 bases, and 17 bases separated the two germline ends. The CDR3 length is 15 residues. CDR1 and CDR2 (germline): WSHSY, SAAADI. The CDR3 sequence is CASRVSLGGEETQYF. The CDR3 DNA reads TGCGCCAGCAGGGTATCGTTGGGGGGTGAAGAGACCCAGTACTTC.

The chain joins TRBV19 to TRBJ2-5; 15 nucleotides align to TRBD2. V shed 6 bases, J shed 3 bases, and the junction held 8 bases outside the gene matches. CDR3 size: 17 residues. Germline-derived CDR1 and CDR2 are LNHDA and SQIVND (reference sequence). CDR3 coding DNA: TGTGCCAGTAGAGGACTAGCGGGGGGGCCGAGGAAAGAGACCCAGTACTTC. As protein: CASRGLAGGPRKETQYF.

J is TRBJ1-1 and V is TRBV4-1; a weak D match, TRBD1 (5 bases). The CDR3 runs 17 residues. Trimming took 3 bases from V and 0 from J, leaving 17 bases between them. The V gene's germline CDR1 is MGHRA and CDR2 YSYEKL. CDR3 loop: CASSHYKDSTLNTEAFF. The CDR3 bases are TGCGCCAGCAGCCATTACAAAGACAGCACTCTGAACACTGAAGCTTTCTTT.

The chain employs TRBV9 and TRBJ2-7, with a possible D match to TRBD2 (5 bases). This CDR3 is built from 12 residues. The V gene lost 3 bases and the J gene lost 12 bases, with 16 bases spanning the gap. Germline CDR1 and CDR2: SGDLS and YYNGEE. CDR3 amino acids: CASSGAGLVRYF. Written as DNA, the CDR3 is TGTGCCAGCAGCGGGGCCGGACTGGTACGGTACTTC.

The V call is TRBV5-4, the J call TRBJ2-1; possibly TRBD2 for D (5 bases). Germline values: CDR1 SGHNT, CDR2 YYREEE (reference sequence). The CDR3 runs to 15 residues. Trimming shortened V by 1 base and J by 4 bases, and 12 bases separated the two germline ends. The CDR3 nucleotides read TGTGCCAGCAGCTTGATTACTAGAGGTTACAATGAGCAGTTCTTC. Protein sequence: CASSLITRGYNEQFF.

The chain joins TRBV5-1 to TRBJ2-3; tentative D call: TRBD2 (5 bases). V was cut by 0 bases and J by 3 bases, with 14 bases left in between. In germline, CDR1 is SGHRS, CDR2 YFSETQ. This CDR3 is built from 16 residues. CDR3 amino acids: CASSLVTGSETDTQYF. The CDR3 region has the DNA TGCGCCAGCAGCTTGGTTACGGGATCCGAGACAGATACGCAGTATTTT.